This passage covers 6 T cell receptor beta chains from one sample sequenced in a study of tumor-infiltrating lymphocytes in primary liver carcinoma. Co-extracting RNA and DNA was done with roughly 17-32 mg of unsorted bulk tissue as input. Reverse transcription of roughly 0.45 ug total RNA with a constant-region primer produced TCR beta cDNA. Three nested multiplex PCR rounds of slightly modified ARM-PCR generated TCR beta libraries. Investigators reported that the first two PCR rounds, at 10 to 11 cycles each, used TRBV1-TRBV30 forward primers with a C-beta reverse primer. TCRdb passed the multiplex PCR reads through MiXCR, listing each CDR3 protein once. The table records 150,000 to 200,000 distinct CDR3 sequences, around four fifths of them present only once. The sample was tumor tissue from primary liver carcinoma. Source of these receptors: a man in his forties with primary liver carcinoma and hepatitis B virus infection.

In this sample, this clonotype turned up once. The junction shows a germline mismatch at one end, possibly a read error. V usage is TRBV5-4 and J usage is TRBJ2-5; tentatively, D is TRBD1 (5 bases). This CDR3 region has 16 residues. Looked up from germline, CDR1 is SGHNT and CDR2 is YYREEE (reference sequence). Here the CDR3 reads CASSINSRGVAEIQYF. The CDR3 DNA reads TGTGCCAGCAGCATAAACAGTAGGGGCGTCGCAGAGATCCAGTACTTC.

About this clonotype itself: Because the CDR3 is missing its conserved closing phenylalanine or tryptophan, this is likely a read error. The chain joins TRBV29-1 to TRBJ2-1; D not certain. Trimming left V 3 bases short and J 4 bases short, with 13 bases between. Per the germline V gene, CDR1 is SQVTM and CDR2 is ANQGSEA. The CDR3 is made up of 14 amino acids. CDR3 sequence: CSVELEQRYNEQFL. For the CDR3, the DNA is TGCAGCGTTGAGCTAGAACAAAGGTACAATGAGCAGTTCTTG.

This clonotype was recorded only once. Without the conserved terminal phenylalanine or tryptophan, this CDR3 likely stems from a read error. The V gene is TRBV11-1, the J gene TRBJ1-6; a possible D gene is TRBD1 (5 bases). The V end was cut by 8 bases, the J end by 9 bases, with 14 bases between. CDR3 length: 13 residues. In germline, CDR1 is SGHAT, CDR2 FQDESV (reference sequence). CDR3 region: CASGRTLVSPLHC. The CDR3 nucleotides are TGTGCCAGCGGCAGGACACTGGTTTCACCCCTCCACTGT.

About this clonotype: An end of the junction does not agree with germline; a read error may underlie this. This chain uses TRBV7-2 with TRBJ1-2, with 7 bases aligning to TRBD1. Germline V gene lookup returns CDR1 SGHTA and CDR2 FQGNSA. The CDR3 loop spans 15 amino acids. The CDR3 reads CAGSLGAGGTGGYTF. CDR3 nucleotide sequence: TGTGCCGGCAGCTTAGGGGCAGGGGGGACGGGTGGCTACACCTTC.

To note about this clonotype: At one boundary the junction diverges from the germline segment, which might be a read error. The CDR3 is CASSHRGGENIQNF. CDR3 nucleotides: TGTGCCAGCAGTCACCGGGGGGGCGAAAACATTCAGAACTTC. The J gene is TRBJ2-4, the V gene TRBV6-2 or TRBV6-3; 8 bases agree with TRBD2. CDR1 MNHEY and CDR2 SVGEGT come from the germline V gene. The CDR3 totals 14 residues.

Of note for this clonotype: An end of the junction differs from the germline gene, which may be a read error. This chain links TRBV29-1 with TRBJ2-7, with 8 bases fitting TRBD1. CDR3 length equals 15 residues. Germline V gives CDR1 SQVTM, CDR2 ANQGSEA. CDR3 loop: CGVGLTTGDNYEQYF. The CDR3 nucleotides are TGCGGCGTCGGACTTACGACAGGGGATAACTACGAGCAGTACTTC.